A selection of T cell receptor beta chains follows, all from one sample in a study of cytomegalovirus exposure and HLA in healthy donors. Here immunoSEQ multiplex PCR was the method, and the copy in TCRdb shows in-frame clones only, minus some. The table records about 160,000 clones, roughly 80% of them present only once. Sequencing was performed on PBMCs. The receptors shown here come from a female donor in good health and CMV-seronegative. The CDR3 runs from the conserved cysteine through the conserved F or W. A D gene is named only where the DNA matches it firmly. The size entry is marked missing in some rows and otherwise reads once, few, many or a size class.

cdr3_nt: TGCGCCAGCAGCCCAGGGGTGGCGGCCTATGGCTACACCTTC
cdr3_aa: CASSPGVAAYGYTF
v_call: TRBV5-1
clone_size: few
j_call: TRBJ1-2
d_call: NA

cdr3_nt: TGTGCCAGCAGCATAACAGCGGGGGCATACCGTTCCTACGAGCAGTACTTC
cdr3_aa: CASSITAGAYRSYEQYF
v_call: TRBV5-8
clone_size: NA
j_call: TRBJ2-7
d_call: TRBD2

cdr3_nt: TGTGCCAGCAGCCCGAGCCTGGGGGGTGAGCAGTTCTTC
cdr3_aa: CASSPSLGGEQFF
v_call: TRBV11-3
clone_size: NA
j_call: TRBJ2-1
d_call: NA

cdr3_nt: TGTGCCAGCTCACCCGGAATGGGGGGCTACGAGCAGTACTTC
cdr3_aa: CASSPGMGGYEQYF
v_call: TRBV18
clone_size: NA
j_call: TRBJ2-7
d_call: NA

cdr3_nt: TGTGCCAGCAGTTACTCGAAAATGAGGGAGTCGTACGAGCAGTACTTC
cdr3_aa: CASSYSKMRESYEQYF
v_call: TRBV6-5
clone_size: NA
j_call: TRBJ2-7
d_call: NA

cdr3_nt: TGCGCCAGCAGCCCGGGATCCTCCGGTTCCTACAATGAGCAGTTCTTC
cdr3_aa: CASSPGSSGSYNEQFF
v_call: TRBV5-1
clone_size: NA
j_call: TRBJ2-1
d_call: NA

cdr3_nt: TGTGCCAGCAGCGCAGACAGGGCCTCCTACAATGAGCAGTTCTTC
cdr3_aa: CASSADRASYNEQFF
v_call: TRBV6-5
clone_size: NA
j_call: TRBJ2-1
d_call: TRBD1

cdr3_nt: TGCGCCAGCAGCTTGGGTGAACTAGCGTCCCACAATGAGCAGTTCTTC
cdr3_aa: CASSLGELASHNEQFF
v_call: TRBV5-1
clone_size: NA
j_call: TRBJ2-1
d_call: TRBD2

cdr3_nt: TGTGCCAGCAGCGCCATGGGAGGCAATCAGCCCCAGCATTTT
cdr3_aa: CASSAMGGNQPQHF
v_call: TRBV7-8
clone_size: NA
j_call: TRBJ1-5
d_call: NA

cdr3_nt: TGTGCCAGCAGCGCCGGGGGGGATGGCAATCAGCCCCAGCATTTT
cdr3_aa: CASSAGGDGNQPQHF
v_call: TRBV7-9
clone_size: NA
j_call: TRBJ1-5
d_call: NA

cdr3_nt: TGTGCCAGCAGAAATGGGCGGGAGCAGACCCAGTACTTC
cdr3_aa: CASRNGREQTQYF
v_call: TRBV5-4
clone_size: NA
j_call: TRBJ2-5
d_call: TRBD2

cdr3_nt: TGCAGTGCTAGAGGCGGGGGCTACACCTTC
cdr3_aa: CSARGGGYTF
v_call: TRBV20-1
clone_size: NA
j_call: TRBJ1-2
d_call: NA

cdr3_nt: TGTGCCAGTAGCGGTAGCGGGTCCTTATCCACAGATACGCAGTATTTT
cdr3_aa: CASSGSGSLSTDTQYF
v_call: TRBV19
clone_size: NA
j_call: TRBJ2-3
d_call: TRBD2

cdr3_nt: TGCGCCAGCAGCTTAGGGGGGGCGCTCTTCGAGACCCAGTACTTC
cdr3_aa: CASSLGGALFETQYF
v_call: TRBV5-1
clone_size: NA
j_call: TRBJ2-5
d_call: NA

cdr3_nt: TGTGCCAGCAGTTACATGGGAGCATCGGTCGAGCAGTACTTC
cdr3_aa: CASSYMGASVEQYF
v_call: TRBV6-5
clone_size: NA
j_call: TRBJ2-7
d_call: NA

cdr3_nt: TGTGCCATCAGTGGTAGAGGGGACAGGAAAGGTGGCTACACCTTC
cdr3_aa: CAISGRGDRKGGYTF
v_call: TRBV10-3
clone_size: NA
j_call: TRBJ1-2
d_call: TRBD1

cdr3_nt: TGCGCCAGCAGCGCCCAGCTTAGCGGGGGCTCCTACGAGCAGTACTTC
cdr3_aa: CASSAQLSGGSYEQYF
v_call: TRBV5-1
clone_size: NA
j_call: TRBJ2-7
d_call: TRBD2

cdr3_nt: TGTGCCAGTAGGACTAGGGCCGGCTACGAGCAGTACTTC
cdr3_aa: CASRTRAGYEQYF
v_call: TRBV19
clone_size: NA
j_call: TRBJ2-7
d_call: NA

cdr3_nt: TGTGCCAGTAGTTTCGGAGGGCTCGGCCTCCGCGAGCAGTACTTC
cdr3_aa: CASSFGGLGLREQYF
v_call: TRBV19
clone_size: few
j_call: TRBJ2-7
d_call: NA

cdr3_nt: TGTGCCTGGAGGGATCCCTACAGGGGGATCGATCAGCCCCAGCATTTT
cdr3_aa: CAWRDPYRGIDQPQHF
v_call: TRBV30
clone_size: NA
j_call: TRBJ1-5
d_call: TRBD1

cdr3_nt: TGTGCCTGGAGTCAGGGGAGGGCTGAAGCTTTCTTT
cdr3_aa: CAWSQGRAEAFF
v_call: TRBV30
clone_size: NA
j_call: TRBJ1-1
d_call: NA